Below, one T cell receptor (beta chain) is given with its context. The method was immunoSEQ multiplex PCR; TCRdb's version includes in-frame clones alone and lacks a portion of them. The table records approximately 6,000 clones, 80% of them present only once. This sample stems from a study of immune evolution from preneoplasia to lung adenocarcinoma. The TCR comes from a person aged 60-80 years with lung adenocarcinoma. The sequenced sample was FFPE minimally invasive lung adenocarcinoma tissue.

CDR3 in amino acids: CATTGDRDQPQHF. In nucleotides, the CDR3 is TGTGCCACAACCGGGGACAGGGATCAGCCCCAGCATTTT. V usage is TRBV15 and J usage is TRBJ1-5; the match to TRBD1 covers 9 bases. V was clipped by 9 bases and J by 5 bases; unmatched bases: 5. CDR1 and CDR2 (germline): LNHNV, YYDKDF (reference sequence). This CDR3 spans 13 amino acids.